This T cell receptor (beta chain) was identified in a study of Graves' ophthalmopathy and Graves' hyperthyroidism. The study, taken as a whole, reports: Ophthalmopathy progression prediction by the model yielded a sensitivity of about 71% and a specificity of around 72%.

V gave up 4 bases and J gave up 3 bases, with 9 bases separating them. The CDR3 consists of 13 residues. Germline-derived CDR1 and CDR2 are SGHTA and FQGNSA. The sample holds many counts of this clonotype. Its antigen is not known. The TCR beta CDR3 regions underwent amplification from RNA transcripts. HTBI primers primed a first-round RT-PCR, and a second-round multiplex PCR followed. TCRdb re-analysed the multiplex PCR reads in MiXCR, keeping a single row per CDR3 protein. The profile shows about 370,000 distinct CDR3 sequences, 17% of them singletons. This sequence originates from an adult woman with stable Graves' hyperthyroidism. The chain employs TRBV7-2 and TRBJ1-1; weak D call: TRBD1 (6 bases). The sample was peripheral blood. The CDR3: CASSSQGYTEAFF. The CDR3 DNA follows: TGTGCCAGCAGCTCACAGGGTTACACTGAAGCTTTCTTT. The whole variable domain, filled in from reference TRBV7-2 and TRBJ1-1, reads GAGVSQSPSNKVTEKGKDVELRCDPISGHTALYWYRQSLGQGLEFLIYFQGNSAPDKSGLPSDRFSAERTGGSVSTLTIQRTQQEDSAVYLCASSSQGYTEAFFGQGTRLTVV.